The 2 T cell receptor beta chains in this list originate from one sample, sequenced in a study of T cells in Graves' hyperthyroidism and ophthalmopathy. Amplification of TCR beta CDR3 regions used RNA as the template. When the TCR CDR3 underwent first-round RT-PCR, the HTBI primer set was used. TCRdb independently ran MiXCR on the multiplex PCR reads; one entry per CDR3 protein. The profile shows 550,000 to 800,000 distinct CDR3 sequences, around a sixth of them singletons. The sample consisted of blood. These TCRs come from a man over 45 with Graves' hyperthyroidism.

This clonotype has at least ten counts. The genes are TRBV7-9 and TRBJ1-2; possible D gene TRBD1, 6 bases. Looked up from germline, CDR1 is SEHNR and CDR2 is FQNEAQ (reference sequence). The ends were cut back, 6 bases at V and 4 bases at J, with 9 bases in the middle. The CDR3 is 12 residues long. The CDR3 nucleotides read TGTGCCAGCAGTGACAGGAGCTATGGCTACACCTTC. This translates into CASSDRSYGYTF.

Many counts were recorded for this clonotype. The chain employs TRBV9 and TRBJ1-4, with TRBD1 identical over 7 bases. Germline trimming cut 3 bases from V and 4 bases from J; bases unmatched to any gene: 9. CDR1 SGDLS and CDR2 YYNGEE come from the germline V gene. The CDR3 loop spans 16 amino acids. Written as DNA, the CDR3 is TGTGCCAGCAGCGCTGGGAGCTGGGACAGTAATGAAAAACTGTTTTTT. Translation: CASSAGSWDSNEKLFF.